Below, 15 T cell receptor beta chains from the same sample are listed, as sequenced in a study of blood T cells in healthy people across ages. With a J-beta primer mix and a sample-barcoded 5' primer, a second PCR ran about 7 to 12 cycles. TCRdb ran MiXCR on the 5' RACE reads and lists one entry per CDR3 protein. The data hold roughly 1.4 million distinct CDR3 sequences, with approximately 60% observed a single time. Sequencing was performed on blood. The receptors here all came from a young man in good health.

The gene calls are TRBV12-3 or TRBV12-4 and TRBJ2-7; the match to TRBD1 covers 9 bases. V gave up 1 base and J gave up 0 bases; unmatched junction bases: 4. The CDR3 is made up of 16 amino acids. The CDR3 region has the DNA TGTGCCAGCAGTTTAGGACCGGGACAGGGCTCCTACGAGCAGTACTTC. Translated, it gives CASSLGPGQGSYEQYF.

This clonotype was observed a single time. The J gene is TRBJ2-3, the V gene TRBV5-1, with 9 bases lining up with TRBD2. The CDR3 sequence is 16 residues long. J lost 10 bases, V lost 1 base, and 13 bases had no gene match. Germline lookup yields CDR1 SGHRS and CDR2 YFSETQ. The CDR3 sequence: CASSLRTSETVSAQYF. In DNA, the CDR3 is TGCGCCAGCAGCTTGAGGACTAGCGAGACGGTTTCTGCGCAGTATTTT.

The rearrangement links TRBV20-1 to TRBJ1-2; 7 bases line up with TRBD1. The CDR3 runs 12 residues. After removal of 5 bases from V and 10 bases from J, the junction contained 10 bases not matched to a gene. Germline V gene lookup returns CDR1 DFQATT and CDR2 SNEGSKA (reference sequence). For the CDR3, the DNA is TGCAGTGCTCATGGGACAGAGTTAGACTACACCTTC. It translates to CSAHGTELDYTF.

This clonotype was picked up one time. Sequence at one end of the junction differs from germline and may be a read error. The chain employs TRBV28 and TRBJ1-5; D call uncertain. The V gene's germline CDR1 is MDHEN and CDR2 SYDVKM. The CDR3 sequence is 14 residues long. DNA for the CDR3: TGTGCCTGCAGGAAAGAGACTAGCAATCAGCCCCAGCATTTT. Protein: CACRKETSNQPQHF.

This rearrangement joins TRBV4-1 to TRBJ1-4; D not resolved. Trimming removed 0 bases from V and 0 bases from J, with 17 bases in between. The germline V gene has CDR1 MGHRA and CDR2 YSYEKL. The CDR3 runs to 19 residues. CDR3 DNA sequence: TGCGCCAGCAGCCAAGACCCGACTAGCGCCCTTTCAACTAATGAAAAACTGTTTTTT. It encodes CASSQDPTSALSTNEKLFF.

The gene calls are TRBV20-1 and TRBJ2-4, with TRBD2 as a possible D gene (5 bases). The CDR3 totals 13 residues. With 0 bases removed from V and 6 bases from J, the gap between germline ends came to 9 bases. Germline loops: CDR1 DFQATT, CDR2 SNEGSKA (reference sequence). As DNA, the CDR3 is TGCAGTGCTAGAGACGTACTAGGAAACATTCAGTACTTC. It translates to CSARDVLGNIQYF.

This sequence joins TRBV4-3 and TRBJ2-3; the D call may be TRBD1 or TRBD2 (5 bases each). Germline V lookup: CDR1 LGHNA, CDR2 YSLEER. The ends were cut back, 1 base at V and 5 bases at J, with 19 bases in the middle. The CDR3 runs to 17 residues. This CDR3 reads CASSQVAATGPGDTQYF. CDR3 DNA: TGCGCCAGCAGCCAAGTCGCGGCAACGGGACCTGGAGATACGCAGTATTTT.

The V and J genes are TRBV4-1 and TRBJ1-5, with a tentative D call TRBD1 (5 bases). Germline V CDR1 and CDR2: MGHRA, YSYEKL. V was trimmed by 2 bases and J by 7 bases, leaving 12 bases between them. The length of the CDR3 is 14 residues. CDR3 amino acids: CASSQQGGGQPQHF. The DNA of the CDR3 is TGCGCCAGCAGCCAACAGGGCGGGGGGCAGCCCCAGCATTTT.

The chain combines TRBV7-6 with TRBJ2-4; the D gene is possibly TRBD2 (5 bases). The J call is in doubt because the DNA end fits TRBJ2-7 better. In germline, CDR1 is SGHVS, CDR2 FNYEAQ. CDR3 length equals 12 residues. The chain's CDR3 is CASSLLTSEQYF. The CDR3 coding sequence is TGTGCCAGCAGCTTATTAACTAGCGAGCAGTACTTC.

V gene TRBV20-1 combines with J gene TRBJ1-2; 7 bases agree with TRBD1. This CDR3 comprises 15 residues. Trimming took 0 bases from V and 5 from J; bases not matched to a gene: 9. Germline V gene data show CDR1 as DFQATT and CDR2 as SNEGSKA (reference sequence). CDR3 DNA: TGCAGTGCTAGAGAAGGGGGCAGGGACCCATATGGCTACACCTTC. Its translation is CSAREGGRDPYGYTF.

The V and J genes are TRBV9 and TRBJ2-1, with 8 bases that match TRBD2. The trim removed 3 bases at V and 5 bases at J, leaving 4 bases unmatched. This CDR3 comprises 14 residues. Germline lookup yields CDR1 SGDLS and CDR2 YYNGEE. CDR3 loop: CASSAGGSDNEQFF. For the CDR3, the DNA is TGTGCCAGCAGCGCGGGGGGGTCGGACAATGAGCAGTTCTTC.

The rearrangement joins TRBV19 to TRBJ1-1, with D perhaps TRBD1 (6 bases). The V gene's germline CDR1 is LNHDA and CDR2 SQIVND (reference sequence). The CDR3 loop spans 14 amino acids. Trimming took off 7 bases at V and 0 bases at J, with 12 bases between the two ends. This CDR3 is CASNADRLNTEAFF. CDR3 DNA: TGTGCCAGTAACGCGGACAGATTGAACACTGAAGCTTTCTTT.

This clonotype appeared a single time. J is TRBJ2-3 and V is TRBV5-6; perhaps D is TRBD1 or TRBD2 (5 bases each). Trimming cost V 3 bases and J 2 bases, with 19 bases left between them. Germline assignment: CDR1 SGHDT and CDR2 YYEEEE. The CDR3 is 17 residues long. The CDR3 loop is CASSSRGLPLLTDTQYF. In DNA, the CDR3 is TGTGCCAGCAGCTCGAGGGGCCTTCCCCTGCTCACAGATACGCAGTATTTT.

A remark on this clonotype: Compared with germline, one end of the junction differs, possibly owing to a read error. CDR3 sequence: CASSLIGGGGYTF. For the CDR3, the DNA is TGCGCTAGCAGCTTAATTGGCGGGGGGGGCTACACCTTC. V gene TRBV7-7 combines with J gene TRBJ1-2, with a possible D match to TRBD1 (5 bases). This CDR3 has 13 amino acids. The germline gives CDR1 SSHAT, CDR2 FNYEAQ (reference sequence).

The rearrangement uses TRBV27 and TRBJ1-1; tentatively, D is TRBD1 (5 bases). Germline assignment: CDR1 MNHEY and CDR2 SMNVEV (reference sequence). The CDR3 is 15 amino acids. V was clipped by 4 bases and J by 3 bases, with 15 bases between them. CDR3 sequence (DNA): TGTGCCAGCAGTTCCGGGACGTTGGGATACACTGAAGCTTTCTTT. This codes for CASSSGTLGYTEAFF.